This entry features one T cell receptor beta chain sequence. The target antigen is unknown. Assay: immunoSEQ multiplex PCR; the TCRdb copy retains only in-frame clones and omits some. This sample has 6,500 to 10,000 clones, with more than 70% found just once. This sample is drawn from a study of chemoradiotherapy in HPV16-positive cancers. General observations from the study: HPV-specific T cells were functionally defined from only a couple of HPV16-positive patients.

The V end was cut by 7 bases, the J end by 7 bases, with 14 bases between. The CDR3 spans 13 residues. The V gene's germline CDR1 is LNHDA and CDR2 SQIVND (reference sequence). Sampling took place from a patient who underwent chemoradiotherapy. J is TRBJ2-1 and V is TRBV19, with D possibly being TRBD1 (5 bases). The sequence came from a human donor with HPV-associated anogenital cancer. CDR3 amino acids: CASNPAGLNEQFF. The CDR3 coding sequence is TGTGCCAGTAACCCCGCAGGGCTAAATGAGCAGTTCTTC.